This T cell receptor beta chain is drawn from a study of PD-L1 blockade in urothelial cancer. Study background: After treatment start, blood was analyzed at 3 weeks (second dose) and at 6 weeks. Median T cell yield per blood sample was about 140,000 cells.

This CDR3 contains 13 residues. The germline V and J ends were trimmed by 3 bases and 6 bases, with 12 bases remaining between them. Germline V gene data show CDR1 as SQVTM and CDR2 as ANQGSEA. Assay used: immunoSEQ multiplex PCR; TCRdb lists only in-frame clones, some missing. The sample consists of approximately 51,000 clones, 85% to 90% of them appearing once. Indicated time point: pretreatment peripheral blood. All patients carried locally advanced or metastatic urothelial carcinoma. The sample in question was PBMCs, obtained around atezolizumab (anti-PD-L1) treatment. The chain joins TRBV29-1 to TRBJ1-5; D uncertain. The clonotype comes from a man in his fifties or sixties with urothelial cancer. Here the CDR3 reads CSVEFAIGQPQHF. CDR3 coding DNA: TGCAGCGTTGAGTTCGCGATTGGTCAGCCCCAGCATTTT.